The clone carrying this T cell receptor beta chain was detected a few times. This entry belongs to a study of cytomegalovirus exposure and HLA in healthy donors. Primers included in the PCR were 60 Vbeta and 13 Jbeta primers. Generated by immunoSEQ multiplex PCR, the TCRdb table keeps only in-frame clones and is missing some. The table records around 170,000 clones, roughly four fifths of them present only once. The clonotype originates from a man aged 18 to 35 in good health and CMV-seronegative. Input material: PBMCs.

The CDR3 coding sequence is TGCGCCAGCAGCTTAGCGCAAACTAGCACAGATACGCAGTATTTT. Amino acids: CASSLAQTSTDTQYF. The chain links TRBV5-1 to TRBJ2-3; D remains ambiguous. The CDR3 loop spans 15 amino acids. Trimming removed 2 bases from V and 0 bases from J, with 10 bases in between. CDR1 is SGHRS, CDR2 YFSETQ, per germline.